The following is a T cell receptor (beta chain) sequence with its context. Its binding antigen is unknown. Per-base qualities were not stored, and no clone one base away is much larger. This entry comes from a study of blood T cell repertoires in COVID-19 (dated by TCRdb to the early 2020s). Study-wide context: Samples from collaborators originated in the United States, Italy and Spain and spanned both the acute and convalescent phases of COVID-19. The prospective study material was composed of cDNA or gDNA derived from T cells, B-cell-depleted T cells, or PBMCs. Subjects who had been exposed to COVID-19, were actively infected with it, or had recovered from it provided the deeply sampled blood TCRbeta repertoires that made up the dataset. A freely available public database, intended as a resource for researchers studying the immune response to SARS-CoV-2, is where the repertoires were released. The samples were drawn from two sources: the first 160 participants of the ongoing ImmuneRACE study, and 1,200 or so subjects contributed by 6 global collaborators. The sample metadata nearly always contained a de-identified subject ID, COVID-19 status, age in years and sex. HLA class I and class II types, where available, came from metadata supplied by the sample provider rather than from assay-based typing. The research as a whole found: The amount of clinical and demographic metadata varied by source and participant and was provided uncurated.

From the cysteine through the phenylalanine, the CDR3 covers 15 amino acids. Of the read, only the CDR3 DNA is kept; its 45 bases are in frame from base 1. V ends up 4 bases short and J 1 base short, with an unmatched junction base count of 4. Taken from the germline V gene, the CDR1 and CDR2 loops are MGHRA and YSYEKL. Whole blood was collected in K2EDTA tubes by collaborating institutions according to the institutions' own protocols. For TCRbeta analysis, collaborators shipped samples as frozen whole blood, isolated PBMCs, or DNA extracted from either of those sample types. TCRbeta CDR3 regions were amplified from genomic DNA by means of the immunoSEQ Assay, a bias-controlled multiplex PCR. The original methods were these. The number of nucleated cells in each sample was estimated by amplification of reference gene primers within the assay. To quantify the absolute abundance of each unique TCRbeta CDR3 rearrangement, sequence reads were collapsed and filtered. For each sample, productive Simpson clonality was calculated as the square root of Simpson's diversity index across productive rearrangements. The table comes from immuneACCESS by way of TCRdb, which keeps in-frame sequences with V and J called. Part of the clones is missing from these tables; in studies checked, under half for an unresolved V gene and the rest for unknown reasons. D and trimming come from the DNA, and the V and J calls and clone size come from that table. In all, the sample holds 340,000 or so clones, and over 70% of those were seen once. Around 3% of the sample goes to the ten largest clones.

This TCR derives from a man under 40 with active or convalescent COVID-19. The sample comprised peripheral blood. The rearrangement combines TRBV4-1 with TRBJ1-2; 9 nucleotides in the junction match TRBD1. The nucleotide sequence is TGCGCCAGCAGCCCTTCGACAGGGGGTAACTATGGCTACACCTTC. Its amino acids are CASSPSTGGNYGYTF.